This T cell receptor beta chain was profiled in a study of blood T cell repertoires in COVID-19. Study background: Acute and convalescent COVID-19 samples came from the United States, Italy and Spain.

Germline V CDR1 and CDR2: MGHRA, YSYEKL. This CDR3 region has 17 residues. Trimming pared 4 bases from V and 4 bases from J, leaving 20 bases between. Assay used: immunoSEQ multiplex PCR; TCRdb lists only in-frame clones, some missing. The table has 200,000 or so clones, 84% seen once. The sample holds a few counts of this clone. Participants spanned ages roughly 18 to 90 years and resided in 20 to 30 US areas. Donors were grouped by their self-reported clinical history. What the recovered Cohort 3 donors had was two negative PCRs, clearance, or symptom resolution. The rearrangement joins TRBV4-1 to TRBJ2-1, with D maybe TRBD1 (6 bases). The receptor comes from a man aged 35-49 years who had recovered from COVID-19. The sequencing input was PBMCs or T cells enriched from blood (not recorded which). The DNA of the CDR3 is TGCGCCAGCAGCCTCTACCCACAGGGCAGTGATTACAATGAGCAGTTCTTC. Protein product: CASSLYPQGSDYNEQFF.